The rows below give T cell receptor beta chains drawn from one sample of a study of blood T cells in healthy people across ages. TCRdb used MiXCR to reprocess the 5' RACE reads, holding one entry per CDR3 protein. The sample lists roughly 2 million distinct CDR3 sequences, roughly 50% seen once, with over 2% in the top ten. Source material: blood. These receptors all stem from a woman aged 35 to 49 in good health. Both conserved end residues are part of each CDR3. A D gene is named only where the DNA matches it firmly. Only some rows state a clone size, as once, few, many or a class for expanded clones.

D gene	clone size	V gene	J gene	CDR3 DNA	CDR3 protein
.	.	TRBV7-2	TRBJ2-6	TGTGCCAGCAGCTTAGAGGGAACCTCTGGGGCCAACGTCCTGACTTTC	CASSLEGTSGANVLTF
.	.	TRBV7-9	TRBJ2-6	TGTGCCAGCAGCTTCACGAGCTCTGGGGCCAACGTCCTGACTTTC	CASSFTSSGANVLTF
TRBD2	.	TRBV28	TRBJ2-3	TGTGCCAGCAGTTTACCCCAATCGGGGGGGAAGAAAGGCACAGATACGCAGTATTTT	CASSLPQSGGKKGTDTQYF
TRBD1	.	TRBV20-1	TRBJ1-6	TGCAGTGCTCGAGAAGGACAGGGTCCAACCCTCCACTTT	CSAREGQGPTLHF
.	.	TRBV5-1	TRBJ2-1	TGCGCCAGCAGCCCCGTGGGTGATGAGCAGTTCTTC	CASSPVGDEQFF
.	.	TRBV7-2	TRBJ1-2	TGTGCCAGTCACGTCGGCAGGGGTAACTATGGCTACACCTTC	CASHVGRGNYGYTF
.	.	TRBV6-6	TRBJ1-5	TGTGCCAGCAGTTACCTGTTAAGGGATCAGCCCCAGCATTTT	CASSYLLRDQPQHF
TRBD1	.	TRBV7-2	TRBJ1-2	TGTGCCAGCAGCCCCCTAGGCGGGACAGACTACTATGGCTACACCTTC	CASSPLGGTDYYGYTF
.	.	TRBV7-2	TRBJ1-4	TGTGCCAGCAGCCGGGAGGGGTTGGGAAAACTGTTTTTT	CASSREGLGKLFF
.	.	TRBV6-6	TRBJ1-1	TGTGCCAGCAGTTACGTTAAGCAGGGCAACACTGAAGCTTTCTTT	CASSYVKQGNTEAFF
.	.	TRBV5-6	TRBJ2-7	TGTGCCAGCAGCATTCCCGCCTCCTACGAGCAGTACTTC	CASSIPASYEQYF
.	.	TRBV28	TRBJ2-1	TGTGCCAGCGCCCCGCTAGGCCCCTTTTACAATGAGCAGTTCTTC	CASAPLGPFYNEQFF
TRBD1	.	TRBV28	TRBJ1-2	TGTGCCAGCAGTTCACCGACAGGGCCCCATGGCTACACCTTC	CASSSPTGPHGYTF
TRBD2	.	TRBV7-9	TRBJ2-7	TGTGCCAGCAGCCCCCAGCGGGGGAGACACAATGAGCAGTACTTC	CASSPQRGRHNEQYF
TRBD1	once	TRBV6-5	TRBJ1-2	TGTGCCAGCAACACAGGGGATGGTGGCTACACCTTC	CASNTGDGGYTF
.	many	TRBV7-2	TRBJ2-5	TGTGCCAGCAGCTTATCTAGGGAAGAGACCCAGTACTTC	CASSLSREETQYF
TRBD2	.	TRBV4-1	TRBJ2-1	TGCGCCAGCAGCCAGAGCAGACTAGCGGGGTCTGGTAATGAGCAGTTCTTC	CASSQSRLAGSGNEQFF
.	few	TRBV6-2/TRBV6-3	TRBJ1-2	TGTGCCATCTCCGAGGGACCCTGGGGCTACACCTTC	CAISEGPWGYTF
.	.	TRBV29-1	TRBJ1-1	TGCAGCGTTGCAGCGGTCGTGATGAACACTGAAGCTTTCTTT	CSVAAVVMNTEAFF
TRBD1	.	TRBV29-1	TRBJ1-2	TGCAGCATAACAGGGGAGGTCTATGGCTACACCTTC	CSITGEVYGYTF
TRBD1	.	TRBV9	TRBJ1-2	TGTGCCAGCAGCGCAGGGGGCCGGGTCTATGGCTACACCTTC	CASSAGGRVYGYTF
.	.	TRBV20-1	TRBJ1-2	TGCAGTGCTAGGGAAATCAGGGCCTATGGCTACACCTTC	CSAREIRAYGYTF
.	.	TRBV10-3	TRBJ2-1	TGTGCCATCAATGACTTCGATGAGCAGTTCTTC	CAINDFDEQFF
TRBD2	.	TRBV20-1	TRBJ2-1	TGCAGTGCTAGTAAACTAGCGGGGGTTAATGAGCAGTTCTTC	CSASKLAGVNEQFF
TRBD2	once	TRBV3-1	TRBJ2-5	TGTGCCAGCAGCCAAGAGGGTAGCGGGGTTGAGACCCAGTACTTC	CASSQEGSGVETQYF
TRBD1	many	TRBV10-3	TRBJ1-6	TGTGCCATCAGTGAGTCCGACAGGGTCGGTAATTCACCCCTCCACTTT	CAISESDRVGNSPLHF
TRBD2	.	TRBV20-1	TRBJ2-1	TGCAGTGCTGTCCCCGTTCTAGCGGGGGACTACAATGAGCAGTTCTTC	CSAVPVLAGDYNEQFF
.	.	TRBV6-5	TRBJ2-6	TGTGCCAGCAGTTACGATTTACTCTCCGGGGCCAACGTCCTGACTTTC	CASSYDLLSGANVLTF
.	few	TRBV6-1	TRBJ1-6	TGTGCCAGCAGTGAAGCGCAAAGGAGCTCCTATAATTCACCCCTCCACTTT	CASSEAQRSSYNSPLHF
TRBD1	.	TRBV4-3	TRBJ2-1	TGCGCCAGCAGCCAAATACAGGGGCCCTACAATGAGCAGTTCTTC	CASSQIQGPYNEQFF
.	once	TRBV20-1	TRBJ2-7	TGCAGTGCTAGAGCTCCTGAAAGGGGGTACTACAATGAGCAGTACTTC	CSARAPERGYYNEQYF
TRBD1	few	TRBV9	TRBJ1-5	TGTGCCAGCAGCGTAGATGGGACAGAAAATCAGCCCCAGCATTTT	CASSVDGTENQPQHF
TRBD2	.	TRBV7-2	TRBJ2-1	TGTGCCAGCAGCTCCAACCCGGGACTAGCGGGGTACAATGAGCAGTTCTTC	CASSSNPGLAGYNEQFF
.	.	TRBV27	TRBJ1-5	TGTGCCAGCAGCCATCAACAGGGTGGTCAGCCCCAGCATTTT	CASSHQQGGQPQHF
.	few	TRBV28	TRBJ2-2	TGTGCCAGCAGTTTAAGGCAGGGGTCCACCGGGGAGCTGTTTTTT	CASSLRQGSTGELFF
.	.	TRBV20-1	TRBJ2-5	TGCAGTGCTAGTAGCGATCAAGAGACCCAGTACTTC	CSASSDQETQYF
.	few	TRBV20-1	TRBJ2-7	TGCAGTGCGCCTGCACAGTACGAGCAGTACTTC	CSAPAQYEQYF
.	.	TRBV11-2	TRBJ2-1	TGTGCCAGCAGCTTACAGGACCTCCTAGGAGAGCAGTTCTTC	CASSLQDLLGEQFF
.	few	TRBV7-9	TRBJ2-7	TGTGCCAGCAGCTTAGAAGATTGGGGGCCTAACTCGTCCTACGAGCAGTACTTC	CASSLEDWGPNSSYEQYF
TRBD1	few	TRBV27	TRBJ2-1	TGTGCCAGCAGTTTACGGCAGGGGGCTCGTAATGAGCAGTTCTTC	CASSLRQGARNEQFF
.	.	TRBV7-6	TRBJ2-1	TGTGCCAGCAGCTTACGGTGGAGGCAGGGCCGCTCCTACAATGAGCAGTTCTTC	CASSLRWRQGRSYNEQFF
TRBD1	.	TRBV7-6	TRBJ2-3	TGTGCCAGCAGCCTCCCCGACAGAAAGGGACAGGACACAGATACGCAGTATTTT	CASSLPDRKGQDTDTQYF
.	few	TRBV20-1	TRBJ2-7	TGCAGTGCTGACCCGACAAGGGGCTACGAGCAGTACTTC	CSADPTRGYEQYF
TRBD2	.	TRBV28	TRBJ2-3	TGTGCCAGCAGTTTAATGCGGGGGACTAGCAAGTATTTT	CASSLMRGTSKYF